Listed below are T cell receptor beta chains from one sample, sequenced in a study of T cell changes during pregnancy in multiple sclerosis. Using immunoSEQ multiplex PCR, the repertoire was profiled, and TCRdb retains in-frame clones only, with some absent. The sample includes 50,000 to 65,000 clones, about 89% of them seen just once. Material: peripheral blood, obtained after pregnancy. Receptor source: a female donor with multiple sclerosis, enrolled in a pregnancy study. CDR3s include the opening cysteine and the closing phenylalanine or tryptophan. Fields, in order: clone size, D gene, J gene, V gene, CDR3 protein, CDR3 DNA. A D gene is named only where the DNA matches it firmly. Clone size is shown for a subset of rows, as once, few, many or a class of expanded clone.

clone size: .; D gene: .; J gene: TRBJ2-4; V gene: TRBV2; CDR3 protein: CASSDFAGPPGDIQYF; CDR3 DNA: TGTGCCAGCAGTGACTTTGCGGGGCCCCCCGGGGACATTCAGTACTTC
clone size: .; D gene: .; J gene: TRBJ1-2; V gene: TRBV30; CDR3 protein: CAWSGQTYGYTF; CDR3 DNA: TGTGCCTGGAGTGGACAGACTTATGGCTACACCTTC
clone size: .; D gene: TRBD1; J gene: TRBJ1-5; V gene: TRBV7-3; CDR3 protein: CASSHRDRGWVKDQPQHF; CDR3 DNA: TGTGCCAGCAGCCACCGGGACAGGGGATGGGTAAAGGATCAGCCCCAGCATTTT
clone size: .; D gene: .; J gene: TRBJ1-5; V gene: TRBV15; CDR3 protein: CATSRATGSNQPQHF; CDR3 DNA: TGTGCCACCAGCAGAGCGACAGGTTCTAATCAGCCCCAGCATTTT
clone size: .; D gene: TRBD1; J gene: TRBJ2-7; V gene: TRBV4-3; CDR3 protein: CASSPSRDRFSYEQYF; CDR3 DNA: TGCGCCAGCAGCCCGTCCCGGGACAGGTTCTCCTACGAGCAGTACTTC
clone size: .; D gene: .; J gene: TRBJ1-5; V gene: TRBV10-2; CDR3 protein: CASSESIIEDNQPQHF; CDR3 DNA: TGCGCCAGCAGTGAGTCGATAATCGAGGACAATCAGCCCCAGCATTTT
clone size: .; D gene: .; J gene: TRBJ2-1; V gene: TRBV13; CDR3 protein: CASSLELGANEQFF; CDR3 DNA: TGTGCCAGCAGCTTAGAGTTAGGGGCCAATGAGCAGTTCTTC
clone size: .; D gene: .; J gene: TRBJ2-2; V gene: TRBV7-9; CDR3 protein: CASSLSVTGLLFF; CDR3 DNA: TGTGCCAGCAGCTTATCGGTTACAGGGCTCCTGTTTTTT
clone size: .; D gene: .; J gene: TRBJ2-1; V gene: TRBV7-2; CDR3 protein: CASSSQGNEQFF; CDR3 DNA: TGTGCCAGCAGCTCTCAGGGTAATGAGCAGTTCTTC
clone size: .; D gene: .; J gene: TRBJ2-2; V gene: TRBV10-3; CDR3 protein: CAISRHDSTGELFF; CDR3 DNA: TGTGCCATCAGCCGACACGATTCCACCGGGGAGCTGTTTTTT
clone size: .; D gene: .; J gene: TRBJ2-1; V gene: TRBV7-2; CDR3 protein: CASSLRQGVSYNEQFF; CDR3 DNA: TGTGCCAGCAGCTTAAGGCAGGGCGTCTCCTACAATGAGCAGTTCTTC
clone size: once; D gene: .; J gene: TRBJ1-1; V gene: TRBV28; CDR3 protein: CASSLRPRGTEAFF; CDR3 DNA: TGTGCCAGCAGTTTGCGACCCCGGGGCACTGAAGCTTTCTTT
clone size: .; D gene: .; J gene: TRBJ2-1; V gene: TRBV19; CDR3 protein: CASSMGPYNEQFF; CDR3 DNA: TGTGCCAGTAGTATGGGCCCTTACAATGAGCAGTTCTTC
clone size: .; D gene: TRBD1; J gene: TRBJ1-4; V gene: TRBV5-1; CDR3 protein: CASSLARQGGEKLFF; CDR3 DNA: TGCGCCAGCAGCTTGGCCAGACAGGGCGGAGAAAAACTGTTTTTT
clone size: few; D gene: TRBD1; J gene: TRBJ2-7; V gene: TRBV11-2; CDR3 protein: CASSLAGTGYYEQYF; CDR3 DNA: TGTGCCAGCAGCTTAGCCGGGACAGGGTACTACGAGCAGTACTTC
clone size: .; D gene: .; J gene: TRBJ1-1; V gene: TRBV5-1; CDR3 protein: CASSLRGGLTEAFF; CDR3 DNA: TGCGCCAGCAGCCTGCGCGGGGGACTCACTGAAGCTTTCTTT
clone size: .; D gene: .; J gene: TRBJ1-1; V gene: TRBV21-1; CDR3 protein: CASSKINTEAFF; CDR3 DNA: TGTGCCAGCAGCAAAATAAACACTGAAGCTTTCTTT
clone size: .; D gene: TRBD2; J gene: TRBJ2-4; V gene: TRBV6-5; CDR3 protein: CASSYTSGGVNIQYF; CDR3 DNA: TGTGCCAGCAGTTACACTAGCGGGGGGGTAAACATTCAGTACTTC
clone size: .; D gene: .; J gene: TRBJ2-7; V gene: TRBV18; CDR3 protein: CASSPGLSRGGQYF; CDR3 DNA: TGTGCCAGCTCACCTGGTTTGAGTAGGGGAGGGCAGTACTTC
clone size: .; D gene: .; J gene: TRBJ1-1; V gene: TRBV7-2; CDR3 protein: CASSLSGGTKAFF; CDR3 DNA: TGTGCCAGCAGCTTATCGGGGGGGACCAAAGCTTTCTTT
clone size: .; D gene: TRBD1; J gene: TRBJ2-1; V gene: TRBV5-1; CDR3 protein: CASSGGDRVWDEQFF; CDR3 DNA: TGCGCCAGCAGCGGGGGGGACAGGGTATGGGATGAGCAGTTCTTC
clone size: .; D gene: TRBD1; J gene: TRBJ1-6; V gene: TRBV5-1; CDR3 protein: CASSLWTGRNSPLHF; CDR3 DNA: TGCGCCAGCAGCTTGTGGACAGGGCGTAATTCACCCCTCCACTTT
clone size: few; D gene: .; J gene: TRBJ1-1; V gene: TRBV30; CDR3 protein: CAWKRRGRAFF; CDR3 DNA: TGTGCCTGGAAAAGGAGGGGTAGAGCTTTCTTT
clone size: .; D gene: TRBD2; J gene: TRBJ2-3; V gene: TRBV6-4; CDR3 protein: CASSNAGTSGADTQYF; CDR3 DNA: TGTGCCAGCAGTAATGCCGGGACTAGCGGCGCAGATACGCAGTATTTT
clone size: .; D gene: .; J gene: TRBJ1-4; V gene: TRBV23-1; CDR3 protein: CASSRRFGAEKLFF; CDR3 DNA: TGCGCCAGCAGCAGGCGTTTTGGCGCTGAAAAACTGTTTTTT
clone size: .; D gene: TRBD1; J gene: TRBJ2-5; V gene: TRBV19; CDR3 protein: CASSTQGVQETQYF; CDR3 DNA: TGTGCCAGTAGTACCCAGGGGGTCCAAGAGACCCAGTACTTC
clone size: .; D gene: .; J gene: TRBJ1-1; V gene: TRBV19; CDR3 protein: CASSSNRNTEAFF; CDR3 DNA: TGTGCCAGTAGTAGTAATCGGAACACTGAAGCTTTCTTT
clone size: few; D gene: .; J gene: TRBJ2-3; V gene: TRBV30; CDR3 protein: CAWSVRRADTQYF; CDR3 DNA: TGTGCCTGGAGTGTACGGAGGGCAGATACGCAGTATTTT
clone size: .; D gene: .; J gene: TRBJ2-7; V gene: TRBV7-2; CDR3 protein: CASSLGGLGREQYF; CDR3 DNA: TGTGCCAGCAGCTTAGGGGGGCTGGGCAGAGAGCAGTACTTC
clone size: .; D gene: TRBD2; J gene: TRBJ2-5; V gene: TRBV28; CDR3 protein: CASSSRTSGDQETQYF; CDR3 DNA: TGTGCCAGCAGTTCCCGGACTAGCGGGGACCAAGAGACCCAGTACTTC
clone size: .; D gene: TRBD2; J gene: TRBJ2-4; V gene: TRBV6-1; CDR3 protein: CASVYGGAKNIQYF; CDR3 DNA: TGTGCCAGCGTTTACGGGGGGGCCAAAAACATTCAGTACTTC